These 19 T cell receptor beta chains came from one sample sequenced in a study of cytomegalovirus exposure and HLA in healthy donors (dated by TCRdb to the late 2010s). Library preparation was by the immunoSEQ multiplex PCR assay. The immuneACCESS repertoire file appears here via TCRdb, limited to in-frame rearrangements. These files lack a portion of the clones; in checked studies, under half of the deficit traces to unresolved V genes, and the cause of the others is not known. The sample profile shows 150,000 or so clones; about 82% of them were found once. The ten most abundant clones make up 2% to 2.5% of the sample. Sequencing was performed on PBMCs. These TCRs come from a man aged 25-45 years in good health and CMV-seropositive.

This clone was detected only a few times. The sample holds other DNA sequences that translate to the same CDR3. Written as DNA, the CDR3 is TGTGCCAGCAGCCTCGGGACAGGAACCTACGAGCAGTACTTC. Translation gives CASSLGTGTYEQYF. V usage is TRBV7-6 and J usage is TRBJ2-7, with 8 bases identical to TRBD1. Unmatched junction bases numbered 5, after V lost 5 bases and J lost 2 bases. The CDR3 covers 14 residues. Germline CDR1 is SGHVS and CDR2 is FNYEAQ. The whole variable domain, remainder taken from reference TRBV7-6 and TRBJ2-7, is GAGVSQSPRYKVTKRGQDVALRCDPISGHVSLYWYRQALGQGPEFLTYFNYEAQQDKSGLPNDRFSAERPEGSISTLTIQRTEQRDSAMYRCASSLGTGTYEQYFGPGTRLTVT.

This sequence joins TRBV11-2 and TRBJ1-1; 10 nucleotides line up with TRBD1. J lost 6 bases, V lost 0 bases, and 1 base had no gene match. Per germline, CDR1 SGHAT and CDR2 FQNNGV. The CDR3 is made up of 14 amino acids. The CDR3: CASSLETGGPEAFF. For the CDR3, the DNA is TGTGCCAGCAGCTTAGAGACAGGGGGCCCTGAAGCTTTCTTT.

The CDR3 loop is CASSSQGARTEAFF. DNA for the CDR3: TGCGCCAGCAGCTCCCAGGGGGCGCGCACTGAAGCTTTCTTT. This chain uses TRBV5-1 with TRBJ1-1; TRBD1 aligns across 8 bases. V shed 3 bases, J shed 4 bases, and the junction held 5 bases outside the gene matches. The CDR3 has 14 amino acids. In germline, CDR1 is SGHRS, CDR2 YFSETQ.

This rearrangement joins TRBV28 to TRBJ2-4; D is perhaps TRBD1 (5 bases). Per germline, CDR1 MDHEN and CDR2 SYDVKM. The V end lost 10 bases, the J end lost 8 bases, and 15 bases lay between the germline ends. The CDR3 has 12 residues. CDR3 residues: CATGRAGDIQYF. As DNA, the CDR3 is TGTGCCACAGGCAGGGCCGGTGACATTCAGTACTTC.

This sequence joins TRBV5-4 and TRBJ2-3; 7 bases are shared with TRBD2. The V and J ends lost 4 bases and 1 base, in that order; junction bases with no gene match: 12. Germline CDR1 SGHNT, CDR2 YYREEE (reference sequence). This CDR3 region has 17 residues. The CDR3 nucleotides read TGTGCCAGCAGCGGGAGGGTCCGGGGGGTTGGCACAGATACGCAGTATTTT. Translation: CASSGRVRGVGTDTQYF.

The chain recombines TRBV11-2 with TRBJ2-1; 10 bases agree with TRBD2. Germline values: CDR1 SGHAT, CDR2 FQNNGV. The V gene end was trimmed by 1 base and the J gene end by 3 bases; junction bases not matched to a gene: 3. The CDR3 is made up of 16 amino acids. Here the CDR3 DNA reads TGTGCCAGCAGCTTAGGGCTAGCGGGGGTCTACAATGAGCAGTTCTTC. This encodes CASSLGLAGVYNEQFF.

This chain links TRBV9 with TRBJ1-1; D is unclear. The CDR3 totals 14 residues. Germline CDR1 and CDR2: SGDLS and YYNGEE. V was trimmed by 3 bases and J by 4 bases, leaving 13 bases between them. This CDR3 is CASSGEDWSTEAFF. In DNA, the CDR3 is TGTGCCAGCAGCGGTGAGGACTGGTCCACTGAAGCTTTCTTT. The entire variable domain, with the rest obtained from reference TRBV9 and TRBJ1-1, is as follows: DSGVTQTPKHLITATGQRVTLRCSPRSGDLSVYWYQQSLDQGLQFLIQYYNGEERAKGNILERFSAQQFPDLHSELNLSSLELGDSALYFCASSGEDWSTEAFFGQGTRLTVV.

This chain links TRBV5-1 with TRBJ1-2, with D maybe TRBD1 (5 bases). Germline V CDR1 and CDR2: SGHRS, YFSETQ. V dropped 0 bases and J dropped 2 bases, with 8 bases sitting between them. The CDR3 length is 14 residues. CDR3 loop: CASSLGSGNYGYTF. CDR3 nucleotides: TGCGCCAGCAGCTTGGGGTCAGGGAACTATGGCTACACCTTC.

This clone was seen a single time. The chain employs TRBV7-9 and TRBJ1-2, with 9 bases fitting TRBD1. CDR3 length: 16 amino acids. Germline V gene data show CDR1 as SEHNR and CDR2 as FQNEAQ (reference sequence). The V and J ends lost 5 bases and 2 bases, in that order; junction bases with no gene match: 9. The CDR3 bases are TGTGCCAGCAGCCCACGGGACAGGGCGAGCAACTATGGCTACACCTTC. Its translation is CASSPRDRASNYGYTF.

This chain uses TRBV19 with TRBJ1-5, with D unclear. CDR1 LNHDA and CDR2 SQIVND come from the germline V gene (reference sequence). The CDR3 is 12 amino acids. Trimming pared 6 bases from V and 7 bases from J, leaving 10 bases between. CDR3 amino acids: CASRLRGQPQHF. The CDR3 bases are TGTGCCAGTAGGTTAAGAGGGCAGCCCCAGCATTTT.

The chain links TRBV30 to TRBJ2-5; perhaps TRBD1 as D (5 bases). The assigned J gene may be wrong: the sequence end matches TRBJ2-7 better. This CDR3 comprises 15 residues. Germline V gene lookup returns CDR1 GTSNPN and CDR2 SVGIG (reference sequence). As DNA, the CDR3 is TGTGCCTGGAGTAGGGCGCCAGGGCCTACCTACGAGCAGTACTTC. As protein: CAWSRAPGPTYEQYF.

The gene calls are TRBV29-1 and TRBJ1-1; TRBD1 matches 10 bases. Unmatched junction bases numbered 8, after V lost 4 bases and J lost 0 bases. Germline lookup yields CDR1 SQVTM and CDR2 ANQGSEA. The CDR3 is 16 amino acids. In DNA form, the CDR3 reads TGCAGCGTTGCACGACAGGGGGCTCCCTTGAACACTGAAGCTTTCTTT. Its translation is CSVARQGAPLNTEAFF.

The chain carries TRBV4-1 and TRBJ2-7, with unresolved D. Trimming stripped 1 base from V and 3 bases from J, with 10 bases between. Looked up from germline, CDR1 is MGHRA and CDR2 is YSYEKL. This CDR3 is built from 14 residues. Here the CDR3 DNA reads TGCGCCAGCAGCCAAGGGGCACTCAGCTACGAGCAGTACTTC. Translating gives CASSQGALSYEQYF.

This sequence joins TRBV18 and TRBJ1-1; tentatively, D is TRBD1 (5 bases). V lost 3 bases to trimming and J lost 2 bases, with 19 bases between them. Per germline, CDR1 KGHSH and CDR2 LQKENI. The CDR3 totals 17 residues. The CDR3 region is CASSPLGGRVPNTEAFF. The CDR3 DNA follows: TGTGCCAGCTCACCTCTCGGGGGAAGGGTCCCTAACACTGAAGCTTTCTTT.

This sequence joins TRBV6-1 and TRBJ2-7; no firm D call. Trimming shortened V by 3 bases and J by 0 bases, and 9 bases separated the two germline ends. This CDR3 has 14 residues. Germline V gene sequence: CDR1 MNHNS, CDR2 SASEGT. CDR3 DNA: TGTGCCAGCAGTGAGGCCGCCTCCTCCTACGAGCAGTACTTC. Its protein product is CASSEAASSYEQYF.

J is TRBJ2-5 and V is TRBV5-1; 11 bases align to TRBD2. The J segment lost 0 bases and the V segment lost 3 bases, leaving 7 bases of the junction unmatched. Germline V lookup: CDR1 SGHRS, CDR2 YFSETQ. This CDR3 spans 17 amino acids. CDR3 coding DNA: TGCGCCAGCAGCTCCGGGACTAGCGGCCGAAACCAAGAGACCCAGTACTTC. The encoded protein is CASSSGTSGRNQETQYF.

The chain is built from TRBV6-6 and TRBJ1-6, with D uncertain. CDR3 length equals 15 residues. The V end lost 3 bases, the J end lost 10 bases, and 16 bases lay between the germline ends. Germline lookup yields CDR1 MNHNY and CDR2 SVGAGI (reference sequence). CDR3 DNA sequence: TGTGCCAGCAGTTATCGGGGATACTCGTTGTCACCCCTCCACTTT. This gives the protein CASSYRGYSLSPLHF.

V and J are TRBV7-3 and TRBJ2-5, with TRBD1 matching 11 bases. The germline V gene encodes CDR1 SGHTA and CDR2 FQGTGA. J lost 5 bases, V lost 5 bases, and 7 bases had no gene match. CDR3 length: 15 residues. CDR3 protein: CASSRRTGGSETQYF. CDR3 sequence (DNA): TGTGCCAGCAGCCGACGGACAGGGGGCAGTGAGACCCAGTACTTC.

The rearrangement uses TRBV6-1 and TRBJ1-1; 8 positions match TRBD1. Per germline, CDR1 MNHNS and CDR2 SASEGT. With V trimmed by 5 bases and J by 5 bases, 7 bases remained unmatched. The CDR3 contains 14 residues. In nucleotides, the CDR3 is TGTGCCAGCAGTCTCCAGGGGGCGGGAACTGAAGCTTTCTTT. It encodes CASSLQGAGTEAFF.